The source of this TCR beta chain is a study of prognosis after radiotherapy for stage I lung cancer. The genomic DNA TCR beta CDR3 region underwent two rounds of multiplex PCR. It was primers specific to each TRBV and TRBJ gene that first-round PCR used. Each CDR3 protein is one row after TCRdb ran MiXCR on the multiplex PCR reads. The table shows 59,000 or so distinct CDR3 sequences, with around 27% occurring only once. V was shortened by 1 base and J by 4 bases, with 12 bases between the two germline ends. The CDR3 length is 15 residues. Per germline, CDR1 SEHNR and CDR2 FQNEAQ (reference sequence). This clonotype appeared many times.

This rearrangement joins TRBV7-9 to TRBJ2-3; a possible D gene is TRBD1 (6 bases). The source was PBMCs, collected before or after stereotactic body radiation therapy (not recorded which). The sequence derives from a donor aged 50 or older with non-small cell lung cancer. This CDR3 reads CASSLGGGYADTQYF. The CDR3 nucleotides are TGTGCCAGCAGCTTAGGAGGGGGATACGCAGATACGCAGTATTTT. The whole variable domain, remainder taken from reference TRBV7-9 and TRBJ2-3, is DTGVSQNPRHKITKRGQNVTFRCDPISEHNRLYWYRQTLGQGPEFLTYFQNEAQLEKSRLLSDRFSAERPKGSFSTLEIQRTEQGDSAMYLCASSLGGGYADTQYFGPGTRLTVL.